The clone carrying this T cell receptor beta chain was detected only a few times. The CDR3 consists of 13 residues. V was trimmed by 1 base and J by 0 bases, leaving 3 bases between them. Primers included in the PCR were 60 Vbeta and 13 Jbeta primers. Produced via immunoSEQ multiplex PCR; TCRdb's table is partial and in-frame only. The table has roughly 190,000 clones, 79% seen once. This sample is part of a study of cytomegalovirus exposure and HLA in healthy donors. The V gene is TRBV23-1, the J gene TRBJ1-1; no clear D gene. TRBV23-1 is an ORF; its function is uncertain. The material sequenced was PBMCs. The sequence derives from a girl aged 10-17 years in good health and CMV-seropositive. Written as DNA, the CDR3 is TGCGCCAGCAGTCAATATATGAACACTGAAGCTTTCTTT. Encoded protein: CASSQYMNTEAFF.